This T cell receptor beta chain is drawn from a study of T cells in Graves' hyperthyroidism and ophthalmopathy (dated by TCRdb to between 2017 and 2020). Regarding the complete study: Peripheral blood was sampled at the time of initial diagnosis, prior to any treatment. To identify distinguishing TCR V-J signatures, a discovery cohort of 90 to 100 patients was used, comprising approximately 40 with Graves' ophthalmopathy and some 60 with stable Graves' hyperthyroidism. Whether ophthalmopathy could be predicted prospectively was tested in an independent validation cohort made up of approximately 19 hyperthyroidism patients plus 17 patients who later progressed to ophthalmopathy. The roughly 90 discovery patients were divided at random into training and test sets in a 7:3 ratio. The study also compared thyroid tissue and blood T-cell repertoires from a handful of Graves' hyperthyroidism patients. After blood sampling, hyperthyroidism patients were treated with methimazole at a starting dose of 30 mg daily, and ophthalmopathy patients were treated with high-dose intravenous methylprednisolone. TCR Vbeta CDR3 sequencing of around 130 peripheral blood samples (more than 40 ophthalmopathy, 75 or so hyperthyroidism and approximately 17 progressor patients) is reported in the paper.

Moderately to severely active disease, a Clinical Activity Score of at least 3, a NOSPECS grade of at least 4, and a duration under 3 months were present in ophthalmopathy patients. Exclusion was applied to patients with uncontrolled infections, other autoimmune diseases, pregnancy or lactation. Diagnoses were based on clinical symptoms, serum thyroxine and TRAb, thyroid ultrasound and orbital computed tomography. PBMCs were separated from roughly 10 ml of fresh peripheral blood using Ficoll-Paque density gradient centrifugation. Total RNA was extracted with Trizol reagent, and quality was checked on an Agilent 2100 Bioanalyzer. A note on this clonotype: Its target antigen remains unknown. No quality values exist for individual bases; no much larger clone is one base distant.

Amplification of TCR beta CDR3 regions was carried out from RNA transcripts. The TCR CDR3 was subjected to a first round of RT-PCR using the HTBI primer set and the Qiagen OneStep RT-PCR kit. Libraries were constructed in a second round of multiplex PCR, after which size selection and purification were carried out. Libraries were sequenced paired-end with 100 bp reads on an Illumina HiSeq2000. In the authors' own workflow: SOAPnuke was used to process the raw data, removing reads that contained adapters or uncalled bases, had a mean Phred below 15, or lacked an exact match to the constant primer or identifier. High-quality paired reads were merged with COPE v1.2.5, and unique nucleotide sequences were defined as clonotypes. Clonotypes were aligned to IMGT TRBV, TRBD and TRBJ reference segments using MiTCR v1.1. The analysis was restricted to V-J combinations with a frequency above 0.0001, which together covered 99.2% of the repertoires. A TCS score was defined as the ratio between F50 (clonal expansion) and ExV (chaos), using BLOSUM62-based TCRdist between CDR3 peptides within each V-J. Welch's t-statistics and random forest reduced roughly 540 V-J features to some 14, which were used in a naive Bayes classifier (R e1071). TCRdb trimmed the raw reads at Q25, called clones with MiXCR and kept productive beta chains. Entries that share a CDR3 protein sequence are merged under the most common genes and DNA. The V and J calls were determined by TCRdb, not by the authors. For this sample the table gives hundreds of thousands of distinct CDR3 sequences, of which approximately 23% were detected only once. The ten most abundant clones make up 45% to 55% of the sample.

CDR3 length: 15 amino acids, cysteine to phenylalanine. Only CDR3 DNA is held: 45 bases, read in frame from base 1. The V end loses 6 bases and the J end loses 8 bases, and a stretch of 22 bases separates them. General findings and caveats noted by the study authors: No statistical method was used to fix the sample size in advance, and group allocation was not hidden from the investigators. Most expanded thyroid clonotypes (frequency above 0.001) were also found in blood, which suggests that blood repertoires may mirror thyroid immune responses. In validation, the model predicted progression to ophthalmopathy with approximately 71% sensitivity and 72% to 85% specificity, a median of 6.5 months before onset. A model built on a 13 V-J signature distinguished ophthalmopathy from stable hyperthyroidism, reaching about 89% sensitivity and under 84% specificity in cross-validation and 80%/75% in testing.

Rearrangement joined TRBV12-3 or TRBV12-4 to TRBJ1-2, with a tentative D gene TRBD1 over 5 matching bases. The origin of this receptor is a woman between 65 and 79 years old with Graves' ophthalmopathy. The sequencing sample was made of blood. The bases read TGTGCCAGCAGCGTGACAGACAGCTCAGCGTTCGGCTACACCTTC. Its translation is CASSVTDSSAFGYTF.